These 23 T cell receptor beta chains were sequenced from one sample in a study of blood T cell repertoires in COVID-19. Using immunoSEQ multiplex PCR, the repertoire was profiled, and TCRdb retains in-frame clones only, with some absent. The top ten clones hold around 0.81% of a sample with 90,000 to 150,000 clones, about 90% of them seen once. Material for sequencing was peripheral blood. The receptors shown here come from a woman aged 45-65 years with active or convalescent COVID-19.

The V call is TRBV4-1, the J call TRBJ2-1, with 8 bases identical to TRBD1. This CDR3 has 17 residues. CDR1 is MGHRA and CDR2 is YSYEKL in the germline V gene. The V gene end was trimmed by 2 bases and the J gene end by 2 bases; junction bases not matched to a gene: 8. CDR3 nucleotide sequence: TGCGCCAGCAGCCAATCAGGGGGCTCAGGTCCCTACAATGAGCAGTTCTTC. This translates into CASSQSGGSGPYNEQFF.

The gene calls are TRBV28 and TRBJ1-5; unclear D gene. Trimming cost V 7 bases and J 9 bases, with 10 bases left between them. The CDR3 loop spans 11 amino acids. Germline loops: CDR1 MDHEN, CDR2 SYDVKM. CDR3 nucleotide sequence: TGTGCCAGCAATAGTCTCGGGCCCCAGCATTTT. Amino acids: CASNSLGPQHF.

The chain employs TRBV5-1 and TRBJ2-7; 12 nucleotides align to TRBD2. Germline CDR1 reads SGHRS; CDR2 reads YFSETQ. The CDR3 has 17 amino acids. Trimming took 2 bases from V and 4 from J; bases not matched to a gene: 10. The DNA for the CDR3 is TGCGCCAGCAGCTTACCTTCGACTAGCGGGAGCGCGTACGAGCAGTACTTC. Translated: CASSLPSTSGSAYEQYF.

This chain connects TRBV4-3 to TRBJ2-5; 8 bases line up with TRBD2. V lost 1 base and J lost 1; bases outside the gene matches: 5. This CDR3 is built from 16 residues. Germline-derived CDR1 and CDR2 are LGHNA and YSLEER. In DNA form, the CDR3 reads TGCGCCAGCAGCCAAGGTACTACTAGCGGCCAAGAGACCCAGTACTTC. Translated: CASSQGTTSGQETQYF.

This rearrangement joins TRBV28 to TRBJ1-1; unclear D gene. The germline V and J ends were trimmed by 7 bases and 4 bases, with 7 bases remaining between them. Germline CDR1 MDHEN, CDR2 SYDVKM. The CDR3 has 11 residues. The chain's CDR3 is CASIRGTEAFF. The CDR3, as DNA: TGTGCCAGCATTCGCGGCACTGAAGCTTTCTTT.

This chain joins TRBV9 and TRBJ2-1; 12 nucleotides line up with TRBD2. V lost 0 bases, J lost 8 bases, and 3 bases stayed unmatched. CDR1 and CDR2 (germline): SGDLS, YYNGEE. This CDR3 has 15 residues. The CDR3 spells CASSVGLAGVDEQFF. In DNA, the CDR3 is TGTGCCAGCAGCGTAGGACTAGCGGGGGTCGATGAGCAGTTCTTC. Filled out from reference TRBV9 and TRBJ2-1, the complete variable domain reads DSGVTQTPKHLITATGQRVTLRCSPRSGDLSVYWYQQSLDQGLQFLIQYYNGEERAKGNILERFSAQQFPDLHSELNLSSLELGDSALYFCASSVGLAGVDEQFFGPGTRLTVL.

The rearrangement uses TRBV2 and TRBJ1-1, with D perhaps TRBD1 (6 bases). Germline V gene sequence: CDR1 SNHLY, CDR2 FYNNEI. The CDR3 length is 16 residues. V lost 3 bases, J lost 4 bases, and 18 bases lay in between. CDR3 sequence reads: CASSDFGGGRSTEAFF. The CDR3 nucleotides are TGTGCCAGCAGTGACTTCGGCGGGGGGCGAAGCACTGAAGCTTTCTTT.

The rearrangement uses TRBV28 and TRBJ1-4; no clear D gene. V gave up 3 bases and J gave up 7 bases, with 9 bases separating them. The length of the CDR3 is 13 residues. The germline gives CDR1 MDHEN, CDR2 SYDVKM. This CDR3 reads CASSFAGGEKLFF. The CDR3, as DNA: TGTGCCAGCAGTTTTGCGGGTGGTGAAAAACTGTTTTTT. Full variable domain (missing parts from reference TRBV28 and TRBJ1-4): DVKVTQSSRYLVKRTGEKVFLECVQDMDHENMFWYRQDPGLGLRLIYFSYDVKMKEKGDIPEGYSVSREKKERFSLILESASTNQTSMYLCASSFAGGEKLFFGSGTQLSVL.

DNA for the CDR3: TGTGCCAGCAGCTTAGTTGGTGGGGAGAAAAACATTCAGTACTTC. Its protein product is CASSLVGGEKNIQYF. The chain carries TRBV7-2 and TRBJ2-4; the D gene is possibly TRBD2 (5 bases). Per germline, CDR1 SGHTA and CDR2 FQGNSA. The V end was cut by 1 base, the J end by 4 bases, with 11 bases between. The length of the CDR3 is 15 residues. The variable domain in full, completed from reference TRBV7-2 and TRBJ2-4, reads GAGVSQSPSNKVTEKGKDVELRCDPISGHTALYWYRQSLGQGLEFLIYFQGNSAPDKSGLPSDRFSAERTGGSVSTLTIQRTQQEDSAVYLCASSLVGGEKNIQYFGAGTRLSVL.

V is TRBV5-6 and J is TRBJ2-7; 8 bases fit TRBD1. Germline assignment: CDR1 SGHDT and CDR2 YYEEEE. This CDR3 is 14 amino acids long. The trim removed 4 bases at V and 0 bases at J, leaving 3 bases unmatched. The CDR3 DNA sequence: TGTGCCAGCAGCCCCGGGACAGGCTCCTACGAGCAGTACTTC. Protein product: CASSPGTGSYEQYF.

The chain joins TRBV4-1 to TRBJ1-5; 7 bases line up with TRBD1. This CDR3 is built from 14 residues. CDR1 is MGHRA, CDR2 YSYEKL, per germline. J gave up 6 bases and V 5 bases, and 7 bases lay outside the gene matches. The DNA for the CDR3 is TGCGCCAGCAGCAGCCGCAGGGGGAGTCAGCCCCAGCATTTT. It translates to CASSSRRGSQPQHF.

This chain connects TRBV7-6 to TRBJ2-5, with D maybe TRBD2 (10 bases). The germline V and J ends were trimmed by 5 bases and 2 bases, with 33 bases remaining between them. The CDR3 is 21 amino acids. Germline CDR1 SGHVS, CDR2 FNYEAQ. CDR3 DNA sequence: TGTGCCAGCAGCCAACTTCTCCCGGGACAGGGTACTAGCGGGGATCAAGAGACCCAGTACTTC. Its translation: CASSQLLPGQGTSGDQETQYF.

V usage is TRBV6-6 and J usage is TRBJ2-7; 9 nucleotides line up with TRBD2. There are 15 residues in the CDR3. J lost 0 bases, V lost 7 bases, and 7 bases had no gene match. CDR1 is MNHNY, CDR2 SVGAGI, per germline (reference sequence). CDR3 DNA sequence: TGTGCCAGCATGGGCCGGCGGGAGGGCTCCTACGAGCAGTACTTC. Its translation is CASMGRREGSYEQYF.

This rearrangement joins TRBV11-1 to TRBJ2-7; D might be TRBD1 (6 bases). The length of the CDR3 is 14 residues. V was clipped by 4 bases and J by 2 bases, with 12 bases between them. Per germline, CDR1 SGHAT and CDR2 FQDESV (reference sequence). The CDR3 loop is CASSSDSLTYEQYF. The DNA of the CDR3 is TGTGCCAGCAGCTCGGACAGCCTGACCTACGAGCAGTACTTC. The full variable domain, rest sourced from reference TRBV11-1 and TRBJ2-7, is EAEVAQSPRYKITEKSQAVAFWCDPISGHATLYWYRQILGQGPELLVQFQDESVVDDSQLPKDRFSAERLKGVDSTLKIQPAELGDSAMYLCASSSDSLTYEQYFGPGTRLTVT.

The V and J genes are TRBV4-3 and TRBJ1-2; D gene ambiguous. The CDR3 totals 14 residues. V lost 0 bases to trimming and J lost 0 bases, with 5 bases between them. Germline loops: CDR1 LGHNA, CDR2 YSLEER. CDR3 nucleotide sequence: TGCGCCAGCAGCCAAGACACAGCTAACTATGGCTACACCTTC. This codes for CASSQDTANYGYTF.

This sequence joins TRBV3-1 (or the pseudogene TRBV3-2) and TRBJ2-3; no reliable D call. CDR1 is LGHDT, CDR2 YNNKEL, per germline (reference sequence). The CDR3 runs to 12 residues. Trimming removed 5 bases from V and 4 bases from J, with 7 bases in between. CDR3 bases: TGTGCCAGCAGCGGGCTGGCAGATACGCAGTATTTT. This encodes CASSGLADTQYF.

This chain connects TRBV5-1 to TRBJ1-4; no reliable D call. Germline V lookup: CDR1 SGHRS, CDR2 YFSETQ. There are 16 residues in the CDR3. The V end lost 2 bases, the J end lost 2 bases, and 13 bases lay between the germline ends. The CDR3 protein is CASSFGYSGTNEKLFF. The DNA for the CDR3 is TGCGCCAGCAGCTTTGGATATAGCGGGACTAATGAAAAACTGTTTTTT.

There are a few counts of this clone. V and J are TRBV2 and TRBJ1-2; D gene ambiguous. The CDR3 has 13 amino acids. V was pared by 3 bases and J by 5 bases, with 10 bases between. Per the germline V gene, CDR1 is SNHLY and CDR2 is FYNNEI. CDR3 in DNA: TGTGCCAGCAGTGATTCCCAGAAGTATGGCTACACCTTC. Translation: CASSDSQKYGYTF.

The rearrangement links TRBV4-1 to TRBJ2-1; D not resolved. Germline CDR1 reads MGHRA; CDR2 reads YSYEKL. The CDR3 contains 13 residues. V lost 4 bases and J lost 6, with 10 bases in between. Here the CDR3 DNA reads TGCGCCAGCAGCCCCACTGGGCTCAATGAGCAGTTCTTC. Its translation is CASSPTGLNEQFF.

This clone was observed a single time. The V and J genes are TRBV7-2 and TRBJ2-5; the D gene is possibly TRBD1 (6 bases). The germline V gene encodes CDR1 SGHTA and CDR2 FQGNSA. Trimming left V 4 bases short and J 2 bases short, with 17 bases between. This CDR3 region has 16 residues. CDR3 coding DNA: TGTGCCAGCAGCTCGATTGGGATGGACAGTCAAGAGACCCAGTACTTC. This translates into CASSSIGMDSQETQYF.

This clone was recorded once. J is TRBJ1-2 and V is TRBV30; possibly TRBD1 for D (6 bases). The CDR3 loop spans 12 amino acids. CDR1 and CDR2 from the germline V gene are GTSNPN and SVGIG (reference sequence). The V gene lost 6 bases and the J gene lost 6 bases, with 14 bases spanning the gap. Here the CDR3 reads CACYRVPDGYTF. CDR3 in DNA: TGTGCCTGCTACAGGGTTCCGGATGGCTACACCTTC.

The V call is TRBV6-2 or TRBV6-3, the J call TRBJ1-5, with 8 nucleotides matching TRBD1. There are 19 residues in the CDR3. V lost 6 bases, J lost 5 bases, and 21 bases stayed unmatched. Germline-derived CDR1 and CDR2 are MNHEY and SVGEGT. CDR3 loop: CASSPKWGNLGTGHQPQHF. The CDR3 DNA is TGTGCCAGCAGCCCAAAGTGGGGAAATCTCGGGACAGGTCATCAGCCCCAGCATTTT.

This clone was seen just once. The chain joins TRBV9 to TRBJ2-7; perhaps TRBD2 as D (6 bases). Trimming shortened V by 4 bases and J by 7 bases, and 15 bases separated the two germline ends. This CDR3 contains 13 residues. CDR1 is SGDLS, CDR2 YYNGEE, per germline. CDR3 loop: CASSQRPGGEQYF. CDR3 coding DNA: TGTGCCAGCAGCCAACGGCCCGGGGGAGAGCAGTACTTC.